In its sample, the clone carrying this TCR beta chain was seen once. The antigen is not known. This specimen comes from a study of cytomegalovirus exposure and HLA in healthy donors. Trimming removed 4 bases from V and 0 bases from J; junction bases left unmatched: 10. CDR3 length: 17 residues. Germline V CDR1 and CDR2: SGHRS, YFSETQ. Primers: 60 Vbeta forward and 13 Jbeta reverse. Sequenced by immunoSEQ multiplex PCR; TCRdb stores in-frame clones only, minus some. Found here are around 110,000 clones, approximately 72% of them singletons; the top ten hold more than 1.5%. Findings and caveats of the study: Most subjects' HLA-A and HLA-B alleles were reportedly predicted from TCR beta sequences.

The genes are TRBV5-1 and TRBJ2-4, with TRBD1 matching 7 bases. The clonotype was recovered from a young man in good health and CMV-seronegative. The sequencing sample was made of PBMCs. CDR3 amino acids: CASSQTGTALAKNIQYF. The CDR3 DNA sequence: TGCGCCAGCAGCCAGACCGGGACAGCCTTAGCCAAAAACATTCAGTACTTC.